This TCR beta chain was profiled in a study of cytomegalovirus exposure and HLA in healthy donors listed by TCRdb under 2017. With regard to the full study: An earlier analysis of roughly 610 of the donors reported 250 to 350 Gb of sequence data and 117 million unique TCR beta sequences obtained from about 200 million T cells. In a later analysis, previously published TCR beta repertoires from hundreds of donors were re-analyzed and high-resolution HLA genotyping was added so that TCR occurrence patterns could be studied. HLA typing included class I and class II loci at four-digit resolution. The study used immunosequencing to profile the T cell repertoires of under 700 subjects and linked those repertoires to cytomegalovirus serostatus. Around 320 gigabases of sequencing data and 78 million or so unique TCR sequences were included in an early release covering 550 to 650 HLA-typed donors. Several DR-DQ haplotypes were treated as single units for association and clustering because of strong linkage in the cohort. A later genetic analysis used genome-wide SNP genotypes for about three fifths of the roughly 700 donors, treating that subset as a discovery cohort. Every discovery cohort repertoire had been produced on one sequencing platform. In an earlier analysis of 587 of the donors, high-throughput TCR beta sequencing was used to judge whether each TCR beta V gene segment behaved as functional or pseudogenic. The study was designed to test whether signatures of past pathogen exposure could be identified by cataloging public T cell receptors. Donor age, sex, ethnicity and CMV serostatus were compiled alongside the repertoire data. The genetic ancestry cluster associated with self-reported Caucasian donors included around 76% of the 300 to 450 genotyped donors. A separate validation cohort of 100 to 150 different subjects was used in addition to the 666-subject first cohort. Typing coverage differed by locus: A, B, C, DRB1 and DQB1 were typed in roughly 620-630 donors, DQA1 in 500 to 550, DPA1 in 600 to 610, and DPB1 in just under 480. To predict cytomegalovirus infection status, the study brought together high-throughput TCR immunosequencing, statistical association of individual TCRs with disease status, and machine learning. Among roughly 400 genotyped donors of the cohort, an average of around 250,000 unique TCR beta nucleotide sequences was sequenced per donor, of which 15% to 20% were non-productive. In the later analysis, no new phenotypic data were used to find candidate immune exposures; instead, reliance was placed on TCR beta sequences and their occurrence across donors. Broader findings and caveats from the paper: Because HLA typing was unavailable for some donors at each locus, only the typed subset was used in association tests. The sequencing pipeline was judged likely to have produced a cluster of highly shared sequence variants as a technical artifact. Because the 87-base-pair reads could not distinguish some IMGT-functional V segments, including TRBV6-2 and TRBV6-3, those segments were excluded. Roughly uniform sequencing depth across donors was assumed in presence/absence analyses, although this assumption may not hold. A later genetic analysis reported fewer N-insertions in productive TCRs among donors in an Asian-associated ancestry cluster than the roughly 620-donor mean. Strong co-occurrence of HLA alleles, especially DR and DQ, made assigning TCR associations to individual alleles difficult. CMV serostatus was the only immune exposure information available for the cohort. It was suggested by the authors that the approach could potentially be generalized to other disease states and immunological phenotypes. A later analysis reported that several top co-occurrence clusters appeared linked to parvovirus B19, influenza, CMV and Epstein-Barr virus. An earlier analysis of approximately 600 of the donors showed that most TCR beta V segments appeared in productive rearrangements either about 90% or about 30% of the time, which broadly matched IMGT annotations. A further reported finding was that TCR beta sequences accurately predicted the HLA-A and HLA-B alleles for most subjects in the first cohort. A later analysis found that HLA-associated TCR beta chains were more clonally expanded and had lower generation probabilities than equally common non-associated chains. In vitro tests confirmed that a few of the cytomegalovirus-associated TCR beta chains recognize cytomegalovirus antigens. The cohort was sequenced for TCR beta chains only, and without alpha or paired-chain data the features that could be detected were limited. Most TCR sequences were observed very rarely across donors, whereas some public TCRs were present in many individuals. Specific HLA alleles were associated with some 15,000 TCR beta sequences at a false discovery rate of 0.05 in a later analysis. Linkage disequilibrium might explain the correlated functional status among segregating V segments, but an unknown experimental factor could not be ruled out. Most CMV-associated TCR beta chains appeared to be HLA-restricted in a later analysis, and the HLA associations seemed to be driven largely by CMV exposure. Cytomegalovirus status was reported to be diagnosed by the classifier with high specificity and sensitivity in both the original and validation cohorts. Because counts were too low, 15 to 20 rarely observed V segments, including chromosome 9 orphons, were left out of the earlier analysis of about 500 of the donors. In a later analysis, TCR association rates were found to vary across HLA loci, with the most associated TCRs seen for DRB1 alleles and the fewest for HLA-C alleles. An association between a missense DCLRE1C variant and V-gene and J-gene trimming of TCR beta chains was found in a later genetic analysis and replicated in an independent cohort. The study listed 164 TCR beta chains as associated with cytomegalovirus.

In the case of this clone: The antigen it recognizes is unknown. Per-base quality was not reported, and no clone a single base away is much larger than it.

The cohort consisted of approximately 690 healthy bone marrow donors. Cohort members were all nominally healthy when sampled, although unrecorded immune exposures were likely present. The donor tested CMV seronegative, placing the donor among the 300 to 400 seronegative members of the cohort. A peripheral blood sample was provided by each donor, and peripheral blood mononuclear cells were used for TCR beta sequencing. The Qiagen DNeasy Blood Extraction Kit was used to extract genomic DNA from the blood cell samples. Sequences KGHSH (CDR1) and LQKENI (CDR2) are obtained from the germline V gene. There are 16 amino acids in the CDR3, from cysteine to phenylalanine inclusive. Here the CDR3 DNA is all that survives: 48 bases in frame from base 1. The trim is 2 bases for V and 5 bases for J, with a gap of 17 bases between the germline ends. To prepare the library, the immunoSEQ multiplex PCR assay was applied. For the multiplex PCR, a mixture combining 60 forward primers for TCR Vbeta segments and 13 reverse primers for TCR Jbeta segments was used. The CDR3 region of rearranged TCR beta genes was amplified from genomic DNA with a multiplex PCR assay. The Illumina HiSeq System was used to sequence the amplified TCR beta libraries as 87-base-pair reads. Per the original workflow: A later analysis tallied 70 million to 100 million unique TCR beta chains across the roughly 610 repertoires, and some 12 million of those chains were shared by two or more donors. Raw reads were error-corrected and collapsed into unique sequences by a nearest-neighbor algorithm in which closely related sequences were merged to remove PCR and sequencing errors. To assign V, D and J gene segments, CDR3 sequences were aligned to IMGT reference sequences. Each retained sequence needed at least a six-nucleotide match to both a V gene segment and a J gene segment. Rearrangements were classified as productive when the CDR3 lacked stop codons and remained in frame with V and J, and all other rearrangements were classified as non-productive. CDR3 was defined according to IMGT convention as the region running from the second conserved V-encoded cysteine to the conserved J-encoded phenylalanine. The earlier analysis of 587 of the donors excluded sequences that lacked an unambiguous match to a single V gene segment. An earlier analysis of several hundred of the donors called V segments functional above 56.7% productive rearrangements and segregating when the between-donor standard deviation exceeded 5%. A statistical classification framework was developed to diagnose cytomegalovirus status using the catalog of TCR beta chain sequences. In a later analysis, TCR nucleotide sequences were compared against IMGT/GENE-DB human TR gene sequences so that V and J genes could be assigned. Using the TCRdist pipeline, a later analysis assigned CDR3 sequences along with most-parsimonious VDJ recombination scenarios. A later analysis defined each TCR beta chain by its CDR3 amino acid sequence plus V-gene family, and excluded reads lacking a unique V-gene family. In a later analysis, approximately 590 highly shared, low-generation-probability nucleotide sequences were removed to address suspected cross-contamination and a sequencing artifact. In a later analysis, a clonal expansion index was calculated for each public chain from normalized within-repertoire ranks of inferred template counts. Generation probabilities in a later analysis came from a VDJ recombination model fitted to out-of-frame rearrangements, and those results were checked against IGoR. Hypergeometric tests were used in a later analysis to score TCR-TCR, TCR-HLA and TCR-CMV co-occurrence, with a repertoire-size bias correction applied to the TCR pairs. False discovery rates were estimated in a later analysis by permuting HLA or CMV assignments 20 times. In a later analysis, co-occurring TCRs were grouped using DBSCAN, with TCRdist sequence similarity added in when clustering inside HLA-allele-positive subsets. Repertoires with fewer than 30,000 or more than 120,000 public chains were left out of co-occurrence clustering, as were a few repertoires with anomalous nucleotide sharing. TCRdb took this table from immuneACCESS and kept in-frame rearrangements with V and J called. Such tables lack part of the clones; where checked against another copy, unresolved V genes explain under half of the gap, and the rest is unexplained. V, J and clone size reflect that table, while D and trimming were determined from the DNA. The sample table holds around 190,000 clones, of which about 82% were seen once. About 2.5% of the sample goes to the ten largest clones.

The chain is encoded by TRBV18 joined to TRBJ2-3; the best D guess is TRBD2, with 5 bases matching. Sequences were obtained from PBMCs. The clonotype was recovered from a woman aged 45-59 years in good health and CMV-seronegative. The CDR3 protein sequence reads: CASSPTWAREGDTQYF. The DNA is TGTGCCAGCTCACCAACGTGGGCCAGAGAGGGAGATACGCAGTATTTT.